This T cell receptor beta chain emerged from a study of blood T cell repertoires in COVID-19. The length of the CDR3 is 13 amino acids, counting both ends. Germline assignment: CDR1 MNHEY and CDR2 SVGEGT. Original analysis: It was from reference gene primer amplification that nucleated cell counts were estimated. Method: immunoSEQ multiplex PCR; TCRdb's copy keeps in-frame clones and lacks some. V, J and clone size derive from that table, while D and trimming were established from the DNA sequence. Of 210,000 or so clones listed, under 90% are singletons. This clone was recorded once. Because the CDR3 is missing its conserved closing phenylalanine or tryptophan, this is likely a read error. The limits of the CDR3 on the DNA are not certain, so only TCRdb's listed CDR3 is given.

Sequencing used peripheral blood. The receptor was isolated from an elderly woman with active or convalescent COVID-19. The V call is TRBV6-2 or TRBV6-3, the J call TRBJ1-1; the D call of TRBD1 is as the table states it, not checked on the DNA. CDR3 sequence reads: CASSPPPGQVFRV.